The 26 T cell receptor beta chains given below trace back to one sample, sequenced in a study of molecular identifiers for immune sequencing clone quantification. TCRdb re-analysed the PCR reads in MiXCR, keeping a single row per CDR3 protein. The sample has hundreds of thousands of distinct CDR3 sequences, 25% seen once. Material for sequencing was naive CD8+ T cells from blood, with Jurkat cell RNA spiked in. Subset: FACS-sorted CD8+CD4-CCR7+CD45RA+ naive T cells. The origin of the receptors is a human donor in good health. Some libraries in this study had Jurkat cell RNA spiked in.

CDR3 in amino acids: CASSPMADVELNTEAFF. As DNA, the CDR3 is TGTGCCAGCAGCCCCATGGCCGACGTAGAGCTGAACACTGAAGCTTTCTTT. The chain couples TRBV7-8 to TRBJ1-1; D ambiguous. This CDR3 has 17 residues. Germline V gives CDR1 SGHVS, CDR2 FQNEAQ. Trimming removed 5 bases at V and 0 bases at J, with 19 bases between.

The table lists this clonotype with many counts. V gene TRBV11-2 combines with J gene TRBJ2-4, with D unresolved. With 0 bases removed from V and 0 bases from J, the gap between germline ends came to 15 bases. The CDR3 has 18 residues. Germline values: CDR1 SGHAT, CDR2 FQNNGV. This chain's CDR3 is CASSLEVARRIAKNIQYF. The CDR3 nucleotides read TGTGCCAGCAGCTTAGAGGTGGCCAGGAGAATAGCCAAAAACATTCAGTACTTC.

This clonotype turned up a few times. V is TRBV12-3 or TRBV12-4 and J is TRBJ2-3; no definite D call. This CDR3 comprises 14 residues. Trimming took 5 bases from V and 2 from J, leaving 11 bases between them. CDR3 coding DNA: TGTGCCAGCAGTACTAAGACACACACAGATACGCAGTATTTT. This sequence encodes CASSTKTHTDTQYF.

This clonotype has a handful of counts. This rearrangement joins TRBV14 to TRBJ2-5; TRBD2 matches 8 bases. The germline CDR1 and CDR2 sequences are SGHDN and FVKESK. The CDR3 loop spans 15 amino acids. V gave up 4 bases and J gave up 5 bases; unmatched junction bases: 9. CDR3 residues: CASSPTSAFWETQYF. DNA of the CDR3: TGTGCCAGCAGCCCGACTAGCGCCTTTTGGGAGACCCAGTACTTC.

This clonotype was picked up many times. The chain carries TRBV2 and TRBJ1-1; 10 nucleotides match TRBD1. Germline V gene lookup returns CDR1 SNHLY and CDR2 FYNNEI. This CDR3 is built from 16 residues. V shed 7 bases and J 4 bases; nucleotides not matched to a gene: 12. DNA for the CDR3: TGTGCCAGCACCCCCCGGGACAGGGGTTGGGGCACTGAAGCTTTCTTT. It is translated as CASTPRDRGWGTEAFF.

This clonotype was observed at least ten times. The chain links TRBV25-1 to TRBJ2-5; TRBD2 is a possible D gene (6 bases). Germline CDR1 reads MGHDK; CDR2 reads SYGVNS. The ends were cut back, 4 bases at V and 9 bases at J, with 9 bases in the middle. CDR3 length equals 11 residues. Here the CDR3 DNA reads TGTGCCAGCAGTGCCCTAGCGTCCCAGTACTTC. Its protein product is CASSALASQYF.

The genes are TRBV7-3 and TRBJ1-1; D is unresolved. CDR1 and CDR2 (germline): SGHTA, FQGTGA. The CDR3 is made up of 10 amino acids. Trimming cost V 7 bases and J 11 bases, with 11 bases left between them. CDR3 residues: CASNCRVAFF. In DNA form, the CDR3 reads TGTGCCAGCAACTGCAGAGTTGCTTTCTTT.

The rearrangement uses TRBV4-1 and TRBJ1-1; D not certain. The germline V gene has CDR1 MGHRA and CDR2 YSYEKL. The CDR3 runs 16 residues. Trimming cost V 4 bases and J 4 bases, with 19 bases left between them. Here the CDR3 reads CASSPTWAPSGTEAFF. The CDR3 coding sequence is TGCGCCAGCAGCCCAACCTGGGCCCCCAGTGGCACTGAAGCTTTCTTT.

This clonotype was seen many times. The chain couples TRBV19 to TRBJ2-7, with D perhaps TRBD2 (6 bases). In germline, CDR1 is LNHDA, CDR2 SQIVND (reference sequence). The CDR3 has 14 amino acids. Trimming pared 4 bases from V and 2 bases from J, leaving 12 bases between. The CDR3 spells CASSTAGPPYEQYF. The CDR3 DNA reads as TGTGCCAGTAGTACCGCGGGACCGCCCTACGAGCAGTACTTC.

This clonotype occurred a few times. The chain combines TRBV6-5 with TRBJ1-2; tentative D call: TRBD1 (6 bases). Germline loops: CDR1 MNHEY, CDR2 SVGAGI. The germline V and J ends were trimmed by 2 bases and 7 bases, with 29 bases remaining between them. CDR3 size: 19 residues. CDR3 region: CASSYGRPCSGEGGCGYTF. CDR3 sequence (DNA): TGTGCCAGCAGTTACGGCAGGCCCTGTAGTGGGGAGGGGGGCTGTGGCTACACCTTC.

This clonotype was recorded at least ten times. The chain joins TRBV7-8 to TRBJ2-7, with D tentatively TRBD2 (5 bases). The V gene's germline CDR1 is SGHVS and CDR2 FQNEAQ. The CDR3 sequence is 15 residues long. V lost 0 bases and J lost 3, with 12 bases in between. The CDR3: CASSLAFRGNYEQYF. As DNA, the CDR3 is TGTGCCAGCAGCTTAGCGTTTCGGGGAAACTACGAGCAGTACTTC.

With respect to this clonotype: A much larger clone differs from this one at a single base, so this may be a read error. The V gene is TRBV4-2, the J gene TRBJ2-5, with D perhaps TRBD1 or TRBD2 (5 bases each). CDR3 length: 18 residues. CDR1 is LGHNA, CDR2 YNFKEQ, per germline. The CDR3 bases are TGTGCCAGCAGCCACGCAGCCGGGGCCGGAAGACACCAAGAGCCCCAGTACTTC. It is translated as CASSHAAGAGRHQEPQYF.

V is TRBV5-4 and J is TRBJ1-2; D remains unclear. This CDR3 contains 14 residues. Between the trimmed V and J ends, which lost 6 bases and 4 bases, there was a span of 16 bases. Germline CDR1 reads SGHNT; CDR2 reads YYREEE (reference sequence). In DNA, the CDR3 is TGTGCCAGCACCCTAGCGCTGGGGAGCTATGGCTACACCTTC. This codes for CASTLALGSYGYTF.

Turning to this clonotype: Mismatch with germline at one junction end may stem from a read error. The gene calls are TRBV5-6 and TRBJ2-7; a weak D match, TRBD2 (5 bases). CDR1 is SGHDT, CDR2 YYEEEE, per germline. The CDR3 covers 12 residues. The CDR3 DNA follows: TGTGCCAGCGGCTTCGGGGTCTACGAGCAGTACTTC. This sequence encodes CASGFGVYEQYF.

A word on this clonotype: Being one base from a much bigger clone, this may be a read error. The chain carries TRBV6-6 and TRBJ1-6; the D is unclear. The germline gives CDR1 MNHNY, CDR2 SVGAGI (reference sequence). The CDR3 spans 13 residues. V lost 10 bases and J lost 9, with 16 bases in between. CDR3 coding DNA: TGTGCCATACAAGCGAGCTTGGGTTCACCCCTCCACTTT. Amino acids: CAIQASLGSPLHF.

The chain has TRBV24-1 and TRBJ2-1; the D gene could be TRBD1 or TRBD2 (5 bases each). This CDR3 has 14 residues. V was shortened by 9 bases and J by 2 bases, with 13 bases between the two germline ends. CDR1 and CDR2 (germline): KGHDR, SFDVKD. CDR3 bases: TGTGCCACCTCAGAGGGGCCACCCTACAATGAGCAGTTCTTC. Its protein is CATSEGPPYNEQFF.

CDR3 sequence reads: CASSDPTVQSGTQYF. In DNA, the CDR3 is TGTGCCAGCAGTGACCCGACGGTACAATCAGGTACGCAGTATTTT. This chain uses TRBV5-3 with TRBJ2-3; D is uncertain. TRBV5-3 is an open reading frame whose function is uncertain. The length of the CDR3 is 15 residues. The ends were cut back, 8 bases at V and 8 bases at J, with 24 bases in the middle.

This clonotype was seen more than once but under ten times. The chain recombines TRBV20-1 with TRBJ2-7; D unclear. The CDR3 loop spans 13 amino acids. V lost 1 base to trimming and J lost 1 base, with 8 bases between them. Germline V gives CDR1 DFQATT, CDR2 SNEGSKA (reference sequence). This CDR3 is CSARVGSSYEQYF. In nucleotides, the CDR3 is TGCAGTGCTAGAGTGGGCAGTTCCTACGAGCAGTACTTC.

This clonotype was observed a few times. V and J are TRBV11-2 and TRBJ2-7; a weak D match, TRBD2 (6 bases). Trimming pared 0 bases from V and 4 bases from J, leaving 13 bases between. CDR1 SGHAT and CDR2 FQNNGV come from the germline V gene. The CDR3 sequence is 15 residues long. The CDR3 DNA sequence: TGTGCCAGCAGCTTAGATCTCGGGAGAAGTTACGAGCAGTACTTC. Protein sequence: CASSLDLGRSYEQYF.

This clonotype appeared a few times. The V and J genes are TRBV7-6 and TRBJ2-5; D not resolved. Germline lookup yields CDR1 SGHVS and CDR2 FNYEAQ. This CDR3 contains 15 residues. The V and J ends lost 0 bases and 1 base respectively, with 9 bases between them. The CDR3 reads CASSLALGSQETQYF. CDR3 coding DNA: TGTGCCAGCAGCTTAGCCCTGGGCAGCCAAGAGACCCAGTACTTC.

This clonotype was seen ten or more times. The chain joins TRBV7-2 to TRBJ2-3; no clear D. CDR1 and CDR2 from the germline V gene are SGHTA and FQGNSA. This CDR3 is built from 15 residues. V was trimmed by 3 bases and J by 2 bases, leaving 12 bases between them. The CDR3 spells CASSFVRQDTDTQYF. CDR3 coding DNA: TGTGCCAGCAGCTTTGTCCGCCAGGACACAGATACGCAGTATTTT.

A word on this clonotype: The conserved final phenylalanine or tryptophan is absent from the CDR3, which likely points to a read error. The genes are TRBV28 and TRBJ1-1; D is ambiguous. This CDR3 contains 12 residues. Germline V gene data show CDR1 as MDHEN and CDR2 as SYDVKM. The V and J ends lost 5 bases and 7 bases respectively, with 11 bases between them. As DNA, the CDR3 is TGTGCCAGCAGTCCGCTGACCCATGAAGCTTTCTCT. The encoded protein is CASSPLTHEAFS.

This clonotype has a handful of counts. A much larger clone lies a single base off, so this may be a read error. The chain recombines TRBV7-9 with TRBJ2-3; 7 bases line up with TRBD1. The CDR3 extends over 15 amino acids. Germline loops: CDR1 SEHNR, CDR2 FQNEAQ (reference sequence). With 5 bases clipped from V and 1 base from J, the junction kept 6 bases outside the gene matches. Here the CDR3 reads CASSVGTACTDTQYF. The DNA for the CDR3 is TGTGCCAGCAGCGTCGGGACAGCCTGCACAGATACGCAGTATTTT.

This clonotype was picked up many times. The chain employs TRBV7-2 and TRBJ2-1, with D unresolved. Germline V gives CDR1 SGHTA, CDR2 FQGNSA. The length of the CDR3 is 13 residues. Trimming took 0 bases from V and 9 from J, leaving 9 bases between them. The CDR3 is CASSLAVVPEQFF. CDR3 coding DNA: TGTGCCAGCAGCTTAGCTGTCGTCCCTGAGCAGTTCTTC.

In this sample, this clonotype turned up many times. This CDR3 reads CASSYSRGHKETQYF. The CDR3 region has the DNA TGTGCCAGCAGTTACTCTCGGGGCCACAAAGAGACCCAGTACTTC. The chain links TRBV6-2 or TRBV6-3 to TRBJ2-5, with D tentatively TRBD1 or TRBD2 (5 bases each). The CDR3 has 15 amino acids. The V gene's germline CDR1 is MNHEY and CDR2 SVGEGT. V shed 0 bases and J shed 3 bases, with 11 bases lying between them.

As to this clonotype: This may come from a read error, since a much larger clone is one base off. V usage is TRBV7-9 and J usage is TRBJ2-7; D is possibly TRBD1 or TRBD2 (5 bases each). There are 14 residues in the CDR3. Germline V gives CDR1 SEHNR, CDR2 FQNEAQ (reference sequence). The CDR3: CASSPPNTGAERYF. The CDR3, as DNA: TGTGCCAGCAGCCCACCCAATACCGGGGCCGAGCGGTACTTC.